This T cell receptor (beta chain) derives from a study of blood T cell repertoires in COVID-19. Across the study: The origin of the acute and convalescent COVID-19 samples was the United States, Italy and Spain. Nucleic acid was either cDNA or gDNA, and it came from T cells, B-cell-depleted T cells, or PBMCs.

The junction had 18 bases not matched to a gene; V was cut back by 4 bases and J by 6 bases. The CDR3 runs to 18 residues. Germline V gene sequence: CDR1 MNHEY, CDR2 SMNVEV (reference sequence). The authors' processing: The assay estimated nucleated cells by amplifying reference gene primers. TCRdb's copy holds only in-frame clones and misses some; the assay was immunoSEQ multiplex PCR. For V, J and clone size, that table is used; D and trimming come from the DNA. The sample has about 140,000 clones, 60% to 80% seen once. This TCR came from a woman in her 50s with active or convalescent COVID-19. The V gene is TRBV27, the J gene TRBJ2-1, with 7 bases lining up with TRBD2. The sample taken for sequencing was peripheral blood. CDR3 DNA: TGTGCCAGCAGTTCCCTCGTCCCCGGGACTAATAAGGGCAATGAGCAGTTCTTC. This codes for CASSSLVPGTNKGNEQFF.